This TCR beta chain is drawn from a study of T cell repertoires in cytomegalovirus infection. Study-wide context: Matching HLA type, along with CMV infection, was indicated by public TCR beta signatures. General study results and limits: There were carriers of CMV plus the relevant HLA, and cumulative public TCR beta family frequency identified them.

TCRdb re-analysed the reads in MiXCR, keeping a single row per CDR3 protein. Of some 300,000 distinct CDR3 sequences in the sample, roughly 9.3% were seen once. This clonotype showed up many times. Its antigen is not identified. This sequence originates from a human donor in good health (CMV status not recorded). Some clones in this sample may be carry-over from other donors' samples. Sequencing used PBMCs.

This CDR3 is CASSPSGQGRETQYF. DNA for the CDR3: TGTGCCAGCAGCCCTTCTGGACAGGGCAGAGAGACCCAGTACTTC. The chain recombines TRBV7-2 with TRBJ2-5; 8 bases agree with TRBD1. V lost 5 bases, J lost 4 bases, and 9 bases stayed unmatched. CDR1 is SGHTA and CDR2 is FQGNSA in the germline V gene. This CDR3 contains 15 residues.